This is a list of T cell receptor beta chains from one sample in a study of blood T cell repertoires in COVID-19. Profiling relied on immunoSEQ multiplex PCR, and the TCRdb table lists in-frame clones only, not all of them. The sample contains 470,000 or so clones, approximately 85% of which appear only once. The sequenced sample consisted of peripheral blood. The receptors were gathered from a human donor in a cohort sampled during active COVID-19. CDR3s include the opening cysteine and the closing phenylalanine or tryptophan. The D gene is left open where the match is weak. Not all rows give a size; the values are once, few, many and, for expanded clones, a class.

clone_size | j_call | d_call | v_call | cdr3_aa | cdr3_nt
once | TRBJ1-1 | TRBD1 | TRBV2 | CASSDGGQGSLIEAFF | TGTGCCAGCAGTGATGGGGGACAGGGCTCTTTGATTGAAGCTTTCTTT
. | TRBJ2-2 | TRBD2 | TRBV11-2 | CASSPTSGGVYTGELFF | TGTGCCAGCAGCCCGACTAGCGGGGGAGTGTATACCGGGGAGCTGTTTTTT
. | TRBJ1-1 | TRBD1 | TRBV28 | CASRPSGTGTAFF | TGTGCCAGCAGACCCAGTGGGACAGGGACGGCTTTCTTT
. | TRBJ2-1 | . | TRBV5-1 | CASSSHPGTFPNEQFF | TGCGCCAGCAGCTCCCACCCCGGTACTTTCCCCAATGAGCAGTTCTTC
once | TRBJ2-3 | TRBD2 | TRBV5-1 | CASSLDGSGSTDTQYF | TGCGCCAGCAGCTTGGACGGTAGCGGGAGCACAGATACGCAGTATTTT
once | TRBJ2-1 | TRBD2 | TRBV29-1 | CSVARTGTTDNEQFF | TGCAGCGTTGCACGTACCGGGACTACCGACAATGAGCAGTTCTTC
. | TRBJ1-2 | TRBD1 | TRBV10-3 | CAISRDSGNYGYTF | TGTGCCATCAGTAGGGACAGCGGTAACTATGGCTACACCTTC
. | TRBJ1-5 | . | TRBV19 | CASSHREGNQPQHF | TGTGCCAGTAGCCACAGGGAAGGCAATCAGCCCCAGCATTTT
few | TRBJ2-7 | . | TRBV19 | CASSPGGLYEQYF | TGTGCCAGTAGCCCCGGGGGGCTGTACGAGCAGTACTTC
. | TRBJ1-5 | . | TRBV10-3 | CAISESTGQPQHF | TGTGCCATCAGTGAGTCGACAGGTCAGCCCCAGCATTTT
. | TRBJ2-3 | . | TRBV6-6 | CASGGSTDTQYF | TGTGCCAGCGGGGGGAGCACAGATACGCAGTATTTT
. | TRBJ1-2 | . | TRBV30 | CAWSPATNYGYTF | TGTGCCTGGAGTCCAGCGACTAACTATGGCTACACCTTC
. | TRBJ2-5 | . | TRBV3-1/TRBV3-2 | CASKNSGTQYF | TGTGCCAGCAAGAATAGCGGGACCCAGTACTTC
. | TRBJ2-3 | TRBD2 | TRBV29-1 | CSVVGTSGRESTDTQYF | TGCAGCGTTGTGGGGACTAGCGGCCGCGAAAGCACAGATACGCAGTATTTT
once | TRBJ2-3 | TRBD1 | TRBV5-1 | CASSPSLTGMGDTQYF | TGCGCCAGCAGCCCCTCTCTGACAGGGATGGGCGATACGCAGTATTTT
. | TRBJ2-7 | . | TRBV29-1 | CSVTTRRLGEQYF | TGCAGCGTTACGACTAGAAGGTTAGGCGAGCAGTACTTC
few | TRBJ1-1 | . | TRBV29-1 | CSVEETGAEAFF | TGCAGCGTTGAAGAGACCGGGGCTGAAGCTTTCTTT
. | TRBJ2-6 | . | TRBV18 | CASSPTGTGGANVLTF | TGTGCCAGCTCACCAACAGGTACAGGTGGGGCCAACGTCCTGACTTTC
. | TRBJ2-7 | TRBD2 | TRBV5-6 | CASSWEAGAFDNEQYF | TGTGCCAGCAGCTGGGAAGCGGGAGCATTCGACAACGAGCAGTACTTC
. | TRBJ1-1 | . | TRBV5-1 | CASSLGTVNTEAFF | TGCGCCAGCAGCTTGGGGACAGTCAACACTGAAGCTTTCTTT
. | TRBJ2-1 | TRBD2 | TRBV5-1 | CASSLVSSGSKGNEQFF | TGCGCCAGCAGCTTGGTGTCTAGCGGGAGCAAAGGGAATGAGCAGTTCTTC
. | TRBJ1-3 | . | TRBV2 | CASSERHRASGNTIYF | TGTGCCAGCAGTGAAAGACACAGAGCCTCGGGAAACACCATATATTTT
. | TRBJ2-3 | TRBD2 | TRBV6-5 | CASSPGGGTDTQYF | TGTGCCAGTAGTCCGGGAGGAGGCACAGATACGCAGTATTTT
. | TRBJ2-7 | . | TRBV18 | CASSPLTAYEQYF | TGTGCCAGCTCACCACTTACCGCGTACGAGCAGTACTTC
. | TRBJ2-7 | TRBD2 | TRBV9 | CASSVDGGRAEQYF | TGTGCCAGCAGCGTAGATGGCGGGAGGGCCGAGCAGTACTTC
. | TRBJ2-7 | TRBD2 | TRBV7-9 | CASSRGLAGDEQYF | TGTGCCAGCAGCCGAGGACTAGCGGGAGACGAGCAGTACTTC
. | TRBJ1-5 | . | TRBV10-3 | CAISDLSGDQPQHF | TGTGCCATCAGTGATTTGTCCGGGGATCAGCCCCAGCATTTT
. | TRBJ2-3 | . | TRBV6-1 | CASSEFRFTDTQYF | TGTGCCAGCAGTGAATTCAGATTCACAGATACGCAGTATTTT
. | TRBJ1-6 | TRBD1 | TRBV15 | CATSGDRRGHSPLHF | TGTGCCACCAGCGGAGATCGGAGGGGGCACTCACCCCTCCACTTT
. | TRBJ2-1 | TRBD2 | TRBV6-1 | CASSQAGGAYNEQFF | TGTGCCAGCAGTCAAGCGGGAGGAGCGTACAATGAGCAGTTCTTC
many | TRBJ1-5 | . | TRBV3-1/TRBV3-2 | CASSQGGWEQGDQPQHF | TGTGCCAGCAGCCAAGGGGGATGGGAACAGGGCGACCAGCCCCAGCATTTT
. | TRBJ2-5 | . | TRBV5-4 | CASSLGPGGETQYF | TGTGCCAGCAGCTTGGGGCCCGGAGGAGAGACCCAGTACTTC
. | TRBJ2-5 | TRBD2 | TRBV5-1 | CASSTTSGWEETQYF | TGCGCCAGCAGCACGACTAGCGGATGGGAAGAGACCCAGTACTTC
. | TRBJ2-1 | TRBD2 | TRBV3-1/TRBV3-2 | CASSQAGLNEQFF | TGTGCCAGCAGCCAGGCGGGACTAAATGAGCAGTTCTTC
. | TRBJ2-1 | TRBD2 | TRBV2 | CASSDLAGVRNEQFF | TGTGCCAGCAGTGACCTAGCGGGAGTTCGTAATGAGCAGTTCTTC
. | TRBJ2-5 | . | TRBV27 | CASSPNQETQYF | TGTGCCAGCAGCCCCAACCAAGAGACCCAGTACTTC
. | TRBJ2-1 | TRBD2 | TRBV4-2 | CASSQGLAGVGEQFF | TGTGCCAGCAGCCAAGGACTAGCGGGAGTTGGTGAGCAGTTCTTC
. | TRBJ2-3 | . | TRBV30 | CAWSLGGTSTDTQYF | TGTGCCTGGAGTCTGGGCGGGACTAGCACAGATACGCAGTATTTT
once | TRBJ2-3 | . | TRBV29-1 | CSVERVGSTDTQYF | TGCAGCGTTGAGAGGGTCGGGAGCACAGATACGCAGTATTTT
once | TRBJ1-1 | . | TRBV5-4 | CASSFRNTEAFF | TGTGCCAGCAGCTTTCGGAACACTGAAGCTTTCTTT
. | TRBJ2-5 | . | TRBV7-8 | CASSLFLGNQETQYF | TGTGCCAGCAGCTTATTTCTCGGGAACCAAGAGACCCAGTACTTC
. | TRBJ1-1 | . | TRBV14 | CASSQVLADTEAFF | TGTGCCAGCAGCCAAGTGTTGGCGGACACTGAAGCTTTCTTT
once | TRBJ1-5 | . | TRBV6-1 | CASSDNTGNQPQHF | TGTGCCAGCAGTGATAATACAGGCAATCAGCCCCAGCATTTT
. | TRBJ2-7 | TRBD1 | TRBV6-6 | CASSSRDRGAYEQYF | TGTGCCAGCAGTTCCCGGGACAGGGGGGCCTACGAGCAGTACTTC
once | TRBJ1-4 | . | TRBV18 | CASSPQGGALNEKLFF | TGTGCCAGCTCACCTCAAGGGGGAGCCCTCAATGAAAAACTGTTTTTT
. | TRBJ1-4 | TRBD1 | TRBV30 | CARGTETEKLFF | TGTGCCCGCGGGACAGAGACTGAAAAACTGTTTTTT
. | TRBJ2-5 | TRBD1 | TRBV15 | CATSKKTGGLETQYF | TGTGCCACCAGCAAAAAGACAGGGGGCTTAGAGACCCAGTACTTC
. | TRBJ2-5 | . | TRBV7-3 | CASSLRGNQETQYF | TGTGCCAGCAGCTTACGGGGGAACCAAGAGACCCAGTACTTC
. | TRBJ2-7 | . | TRBV20-1 | CSARGEREQYF | TGCAGTGCTAGAGGGGAGCGCGAGCAGTACTTC